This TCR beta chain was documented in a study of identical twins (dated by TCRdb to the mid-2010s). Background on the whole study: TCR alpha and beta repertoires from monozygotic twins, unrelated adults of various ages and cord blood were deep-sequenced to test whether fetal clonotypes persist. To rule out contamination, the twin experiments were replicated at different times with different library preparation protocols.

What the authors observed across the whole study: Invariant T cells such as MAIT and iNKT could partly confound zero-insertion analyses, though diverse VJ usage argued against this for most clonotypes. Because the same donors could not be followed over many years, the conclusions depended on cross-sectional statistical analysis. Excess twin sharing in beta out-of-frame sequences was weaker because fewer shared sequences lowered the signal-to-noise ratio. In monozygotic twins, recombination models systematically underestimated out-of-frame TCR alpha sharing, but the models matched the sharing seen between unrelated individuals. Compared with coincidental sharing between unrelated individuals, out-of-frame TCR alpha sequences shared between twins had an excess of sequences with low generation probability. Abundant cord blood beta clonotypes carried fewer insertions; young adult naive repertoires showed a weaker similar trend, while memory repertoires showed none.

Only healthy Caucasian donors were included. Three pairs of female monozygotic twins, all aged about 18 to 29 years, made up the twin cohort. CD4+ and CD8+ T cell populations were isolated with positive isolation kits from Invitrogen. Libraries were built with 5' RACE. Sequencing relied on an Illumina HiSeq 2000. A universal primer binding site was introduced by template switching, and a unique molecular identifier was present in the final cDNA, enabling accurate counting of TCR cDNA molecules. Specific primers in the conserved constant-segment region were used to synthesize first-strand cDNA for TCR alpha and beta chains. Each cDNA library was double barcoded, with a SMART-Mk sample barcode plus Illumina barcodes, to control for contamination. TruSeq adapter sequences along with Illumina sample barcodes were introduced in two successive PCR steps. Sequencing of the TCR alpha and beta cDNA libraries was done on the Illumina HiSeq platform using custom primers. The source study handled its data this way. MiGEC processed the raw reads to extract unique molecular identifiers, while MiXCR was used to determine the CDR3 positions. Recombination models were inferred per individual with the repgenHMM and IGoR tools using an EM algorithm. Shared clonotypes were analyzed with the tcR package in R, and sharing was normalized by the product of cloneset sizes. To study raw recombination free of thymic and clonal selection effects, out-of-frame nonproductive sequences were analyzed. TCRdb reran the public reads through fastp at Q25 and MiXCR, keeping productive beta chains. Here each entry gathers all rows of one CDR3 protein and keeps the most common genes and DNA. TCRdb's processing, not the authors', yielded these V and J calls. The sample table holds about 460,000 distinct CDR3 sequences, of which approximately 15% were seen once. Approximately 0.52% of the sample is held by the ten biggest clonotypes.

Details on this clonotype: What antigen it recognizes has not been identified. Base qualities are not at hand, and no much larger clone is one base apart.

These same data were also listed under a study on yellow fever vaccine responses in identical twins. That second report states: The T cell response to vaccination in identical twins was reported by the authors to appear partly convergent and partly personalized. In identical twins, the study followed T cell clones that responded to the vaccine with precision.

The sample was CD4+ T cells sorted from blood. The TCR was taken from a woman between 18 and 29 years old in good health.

The DNA reads as follows: TGTGCCAGCACCCTAGGGTGGGAGCAGTTCTTC. Protein translation: CASTLGWEQFF. The chain links TRBV6-5 with TRBJ2-1; a confident D gene designation cannot be given. The germline V gene gives CDR1 as MNHEY and CDR2 as SVGAGI. V lost 7 bases and J lost 10 bases; the stretch between them is 11 bases long. The CDR3 starts with the cysteine, ends with the phenylalanine, and has 11 residues. The sequence is cut down to CDR3 DNA, 33 bases in frame from base 1.